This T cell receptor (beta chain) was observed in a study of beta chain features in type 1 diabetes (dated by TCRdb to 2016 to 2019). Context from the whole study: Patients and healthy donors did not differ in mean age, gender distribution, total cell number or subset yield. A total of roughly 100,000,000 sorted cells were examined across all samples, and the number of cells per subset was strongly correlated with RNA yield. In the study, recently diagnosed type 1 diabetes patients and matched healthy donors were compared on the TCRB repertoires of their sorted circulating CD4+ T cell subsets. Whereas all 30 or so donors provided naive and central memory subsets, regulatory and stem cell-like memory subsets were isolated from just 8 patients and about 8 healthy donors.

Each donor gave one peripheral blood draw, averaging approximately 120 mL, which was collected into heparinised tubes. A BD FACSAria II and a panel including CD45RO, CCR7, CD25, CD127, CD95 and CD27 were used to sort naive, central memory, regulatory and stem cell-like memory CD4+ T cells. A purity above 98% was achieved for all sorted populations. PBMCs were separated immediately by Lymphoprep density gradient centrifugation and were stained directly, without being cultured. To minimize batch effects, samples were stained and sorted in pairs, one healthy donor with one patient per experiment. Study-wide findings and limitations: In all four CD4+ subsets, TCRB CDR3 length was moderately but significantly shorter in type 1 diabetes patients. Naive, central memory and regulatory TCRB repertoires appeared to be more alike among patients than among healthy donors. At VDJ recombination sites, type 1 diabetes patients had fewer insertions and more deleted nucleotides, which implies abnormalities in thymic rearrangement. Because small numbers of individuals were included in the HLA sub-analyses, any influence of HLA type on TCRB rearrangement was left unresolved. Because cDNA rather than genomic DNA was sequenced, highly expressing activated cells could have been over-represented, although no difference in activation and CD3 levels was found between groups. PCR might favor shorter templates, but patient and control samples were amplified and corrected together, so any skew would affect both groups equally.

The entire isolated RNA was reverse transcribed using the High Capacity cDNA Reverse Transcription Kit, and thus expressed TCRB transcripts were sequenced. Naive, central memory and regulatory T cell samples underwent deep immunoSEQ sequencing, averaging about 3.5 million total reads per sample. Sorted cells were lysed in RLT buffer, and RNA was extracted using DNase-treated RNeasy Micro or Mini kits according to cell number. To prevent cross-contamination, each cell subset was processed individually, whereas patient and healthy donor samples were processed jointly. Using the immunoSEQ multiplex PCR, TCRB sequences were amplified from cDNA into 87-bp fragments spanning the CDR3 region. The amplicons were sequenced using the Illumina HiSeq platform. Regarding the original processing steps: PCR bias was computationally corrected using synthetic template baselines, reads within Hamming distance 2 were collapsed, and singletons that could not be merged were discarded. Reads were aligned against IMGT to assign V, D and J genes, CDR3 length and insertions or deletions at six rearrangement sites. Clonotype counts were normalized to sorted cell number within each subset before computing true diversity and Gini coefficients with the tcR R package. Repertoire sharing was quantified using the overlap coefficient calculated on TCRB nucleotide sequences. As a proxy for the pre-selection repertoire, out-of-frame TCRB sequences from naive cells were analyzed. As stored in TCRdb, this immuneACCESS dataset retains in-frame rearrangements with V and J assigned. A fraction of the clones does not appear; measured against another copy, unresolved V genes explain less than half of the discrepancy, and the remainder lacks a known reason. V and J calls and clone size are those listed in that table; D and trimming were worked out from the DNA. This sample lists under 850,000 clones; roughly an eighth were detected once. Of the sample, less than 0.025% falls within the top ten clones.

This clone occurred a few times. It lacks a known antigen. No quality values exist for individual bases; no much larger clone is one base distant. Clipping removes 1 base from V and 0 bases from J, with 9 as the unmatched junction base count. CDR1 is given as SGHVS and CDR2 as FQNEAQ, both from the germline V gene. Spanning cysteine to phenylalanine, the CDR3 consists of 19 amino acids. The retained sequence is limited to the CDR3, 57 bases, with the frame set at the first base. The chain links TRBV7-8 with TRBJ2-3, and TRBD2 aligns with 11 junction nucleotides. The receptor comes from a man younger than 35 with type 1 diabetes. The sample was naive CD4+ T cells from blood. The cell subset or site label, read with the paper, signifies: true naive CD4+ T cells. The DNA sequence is TGTGCCAGCAGCTTAGTATTAAGTAGACTAGCGGGGAGCACAGATACGCAGTATTTT. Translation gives CASSLVLSRLAGSTDTQYF.